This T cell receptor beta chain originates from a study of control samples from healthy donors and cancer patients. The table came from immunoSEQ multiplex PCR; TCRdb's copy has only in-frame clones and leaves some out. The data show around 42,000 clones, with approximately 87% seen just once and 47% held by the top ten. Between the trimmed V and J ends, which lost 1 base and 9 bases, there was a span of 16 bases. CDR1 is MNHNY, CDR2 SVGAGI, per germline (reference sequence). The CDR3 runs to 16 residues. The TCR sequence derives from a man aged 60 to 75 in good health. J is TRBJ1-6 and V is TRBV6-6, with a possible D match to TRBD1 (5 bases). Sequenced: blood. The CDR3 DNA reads TGTGCCAGCAGTTACTACGGGACCGGAGAAGGTTCACCCCTCCACTTT. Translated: CASSYYGTGEGSPLHF.